The clone carrying this T cell receptor beta chain was recorded many times. What it binds is not known. The CDR3 extends over 14 amino acids. Trimming shortened V by 7 bases and J by 2 bases, and 12 bases separated the two germline ends. Germline V CDR1 and CDR2: SGHVS, FQNEAQ. No cell sorting was done before RNA was extracted from the tissue. More than 3 cm separated this lung sample from the edge of the tumor. The data derive from a study of tumor and adjacent non-tumor tissue in lung cancer. Study overall: Patients were aged roughly 30 to 76, around ten men and about five women, stage I to III.

Three rounds of nested PCR, following a modified ARM-PCR protocol, produced the TCRbeta library. One entry per CDR3 protein, called by TCRdb with MiXCR from the multiplex PCR reads. Of tens of thousands of distinct CDR3 sequences listed, around 64% were seen once; the top ten hold around a third. Regarding the study as a whole: Patients with more diverse tumor TCRs had worse survival. Normal lung showed higher cumulative top 100 clone frequency than tumor. TCR diversity was significantly greater in tumor than normal lung tissue.

The sample comprised distant non-tumor lung tissue. This chain links TRBV7-8 with TRBJ1-3, with D perhaps TRBD1 (6 bases). This receptor was identified in a man aged 70 or older with non-small cell lung cancer. CDR3 coding DNA: TGTGCCAGCACCTCTAGGACAGCTGGAAACACCATATATTTT. It specifies CASTSRTAGNTIYF.